The clone carrying this TCR beta chain was seen ten or more times. Germline V gives CDR1 LGHNA, CDR2 YNFKEQ. The CDR3 is 16 amino acids. J was trimmed by 9 bases and V by 1 base; bases with no gene match: 8. Specified time point: after trial treatment. Stated treatment: LDRT plus nivolumab, ipilimumab, low-dose cyclophosphamide and aspirin (RACIN trial). Donors were treated with nivolumab, ipilimumab, aspirin, and low-dose cyclophosphamide and radiotherapy. A constant-region primer paired with the V-primer adapter amplified TCRs over approximately 19 PCR cycles. MiXCR, run by TCRdb on the reads, gives a single entry per CDR3 protein. The sample includes approximately 52,000 distinct CDR3 sequences, 33% of them seen just once. The data are from a study of low-dose radiotherapy and immunotherapy resistance in tumors. Study-wide background: Patients took 300 mg oral aspirin daily for four cycles from cycle 1 day 1.

This clonotype was obtained from a male donor with rectosigmoid adenocarcinoma. The chain uses TRBV4-2 and TRBJ2-2, with TRBD1 identical over 10 bases. The input for sequencing was PBMCs, taken after low-dose radiotherapy plus immunotherapy. The CDR3 DNA sequence: TGTGCCAGCAGCCAAGGTCGGACAGGGGGATATCGGGAGCTGTTTTTT. This translates into CASSQGRTGGYRELFF.